The clone carrying this T cell receptor (beta chain) was counted many times. The sample comes from a study of kidney transplant recipient with SARS-CoV-2 infection. One entry per CDR3 protein, called by TCRdb with MiXCR from the reads. Altogether fewer than 250,000 distinct CDR3 sequences are present, around 26% being singletons, with the ten largest covering around 7.8%. After removal of 4 bases from V and 3 bases from J, the junction contained 2 bases not matched to a gene. This CDR3 is 15 amino acids long. Germline assignment: CDR1 SGHTA and CDR2 FQGTGA. The sequence was collected from a young adult male patient who had COVID-19 and was a kidney transplant recipient. Some T cells may be graft donor cells. The genes are TRBV7-3 and TRBJ2-2, with 10 bases matching TRBD1. The specimen comprised a blood sample, sampled at baseline and on roughly day 110 from a kidney transplant recipient. CDR3 coding DNA: TGTGCCAGCAGCTCCGGGACAGGGGACACCGGGGAGCTGTTTTTT. Translation: CASSSGTGDTGELFF.